Following are 7 T cell receptor beta chains from one sample sequenced in a study of T-cell memory formation after mild COVID-19. One entry per CDR3 protein results from TCRdb running MiXCR on the 5' RACE reads. The sample shows 55,000 to 70,000 distinct CDR3 sequences, roughly 25% of them seen only once. The sequencing sample was made of PBMCs or a T cell subset sorted from them (not recorded which). All receptors derive from a young man who had mild COVID-19 (a few samples of this study predate the infection). Cell type and time point are not known.

This sequence joins TRBV7-3 and TRBJ2-3; D is uncertain. CDR3 length equals 13 residues. V was shortened by 3 bases and J by 4 bases, with 8 bases between the two germline ends. Germline V gives CDR1 SGHTA, CDR2 FQGTGA. DNA of the CDR3: TGTGCCAGCAGCTTTGGCCGGCCAGATACGCAGTATTTT. This codes for CASSFGRPDTQYF.

This clonotype was seen a few times. V is TRBV4-1 and J is TRBJ1-1, with D maybe TRBD1 (5 bases). Germline V gene lookup returns CDR1 MGHRA and CDR2 YSYEKL. V was trimmed by 0 bases and J by 4 bases, leaving 9 bases between them. The CDR3 runs to 14 residues. This CDR3 is CASSQDTGRTEAFF. The CDR3 coding sequence is TGCGCCAGCAGCCAAGATACAGGTCGCACTGAAGCTTTCTTT.

This clonotype was picked up a small number of times. The chain is built from TRBV5-1 and TRBJ2-3, with 8 bases matching TRBD2. Trimming at V came to 0 bases and at J to 4 bases, leaving 4 bases not matched to a gene. The CDR3 is 15 amino acids. CDR1 SGHRS and CDR2 YFSETQ come from the germline V gene. The CDR3 DNA is TGCGCCAGCAGCTTGGGGACTAGCCCCGCAGATACGCAGTATTTT. Translating gives CASSLGTSPADTQYF.

The chain carries TRBV3-1 and TRBJ2-7; D gene ambiguous. Deletions cut 0 bases from V and 3 bases from J, with 12 bases between. This CDR3 is built from 15 residues. The germline V gene has CDR1 LGHDT and CDR2 YNNKEL (reference sequence). The CDR3 loop reads CASSQDTVRNYEQYF. The CDR3 DNA sequence: TGTGCCAGCAGCCAAGATACAGTGAGGAACTACGAGCAGTACTTC.

This clonotype was recorded many times. The chain uses TRBV6-2 or TRBV6-3 and TRBJ2-1; D gene uncertain. V shed 4 bases and J shed 0 bases, with 4 bases lying between them. From germline, CDR1 is MNHEY and CDR2 SVGEGT. There are 13 residues in the CDR3. CDR3 sequence (DNA): TGTGCCAGCAGTTCTAGCTCCTACAATGAGCAGTTCTTC. Protein sequence: CASSSSSYNEQFF.

Here the CDR3 reads CASSLEGGHIEQFF. CDR3 in DNA: TGTGCCAGCAGCTTAGAGGGGGGGCACATTGAGCAGTTCTTC. This chain uses TRBV7-2 with TRBJ2-1; weak D call: TRBD2 (7 bases). The germline V gene has CDR1 SGHTA and CDR2 FQGNSA. The CDR3 has 14 residues. Trimming stripped 1 base from V and 9 bases from J, with 13 bases between.

In this sample, this clonotype turned up a few times. The V call is TRBV9, the J call TRBJ2-3; 11 nucleotides line up with TRBD2. Trimming cost V 1 base and J 3 bases; bases outside gene matches: 1. The CDR3 runs to 15 residues. The germline CDR1 and CDR2 sequences are SGDLS and YYNGEE. This CDR3 reads CASSVRLAGTDTQYF. For the CDR3, the DNA is TGTGCCAGCAGCGTAAGACTAGCGGGGACAGATACGCAGTATTTT.